These T cell receptor beta chains were read from a single sample in a study of T-cell memory formation after mild COVID-19. TCRdb called the 5' RACE reads again in MiXCR, with one record for every CDR3 protein. The repertoire consists of over 10,000 distinct CDR3 sequences, with around 12% occurring once and the leading ten covering around half. The sample was PBMCs or a T cell subset sorted from them (not recorded which). The source of these receptors is an adult woman who had mild COVID-19 (a few samples of this study predate the infection). Cell type and time point are not known. The CDR3 runs from the conserved cysteine through the conserved F or W. The D gene is left open where the match is weak. Some rows mark clone size as missing; the rest say once, few, many or name a class of expanded clone.

v_call	clone_size	j_call	d_call	cdr3_nt	cdr3_aa
TRBV9	many	TRBJ2-3	TRBD2	TGTGCCAGCAGCGTAGATCGTGGCGGGAGACCAGATACGCAGTATTTT	CASSVDRGGRPDTQYF
TRBV7-8	many	TRBJ2-1	TRBD2	TGTGCCAGCAGCGCGTTCGGGACTAGCGGTTACAATGAGCAGTTCTTC	CASSAFGTSGYNEQFF
TRBV7-9	-	TRBJ1-1	-	TGTGCCAGCAGCAACCGGGGGCGCGGGGACACTGAAGCTTTCTTT	CASSNRGRGDTEAFF
TRBV9	many	TRBJ2-3	-	TGTGCCAGCAGCGTAACCGGGACTTCCCCCCATACGCAGTATTTT	CASSVTGTSPHTQYF
TRBV20-1	many	TRBJ2-1	-	TGCAGTGCTAGAGGACAGGATGTGACCTACAATGAGCAGTTCTTC	CSARGQDVTYNEQFF
TRBV2	many	TRBJ2-3	TRBD1	TGTGCCAGCAGTTCACCGGGACAGGGCGCAGATACGCAGTATTTT	CASSSPGQGADTQYF
TRBV7-9	many	TRBJ2-5	-	TGTGCCAGCAGCCTAATCCGGACATTACAAGAGACCCAGTACTTC	CASSLIRTLQETQYF
TRBV7-8	-	TRBJ2-1	TRBD2	TGTGCCAGCAGCCTCTACGGTCGGGAGGGAGATGAGCAGTTCTTC	CASSLYGREGDEQFF
TRBV20-1	-	TRBJ2-3	TRBD2	TGCAGTGCTAGAGTTGGACTAGCGGAAGCTAGCACAGATACGCAGTATTTT	CSARVGLAEASTDTQYF
TRBV7-9	medium-sized	TRBJ2-1	-	TGTGCCAGCAGCTTAGCACTAGCCACCGATGAGCAGTTCTTC	CASSLALATDEQFF
TRBV30	once	TRBJ2-1	TRBD1	TGTGCCTGGAGTTCCCGGACAGGGGGCCCCTACAATGAGCAGTTCTTC	CAWSSRTGGPYNEQFF
TRBV5-6	many	TRBJ1-1	-	TGTGCCAGCAGCTTGGCCGGGTATTACGGGTCCGTTCACACTGAAGCTTTCTTT	CASSLAGYYGSVHTEAFF
TRBV5-1	medium-sized	TRBJ2-1	-	TGCGCCAGCAGCTTGGCCTTCGCCGAGGATGAGCAGTTCTTC	CASSLAFAEDEQFF
TRBV12-3/TRBV12-4	many	TRBJ1-1	-	TGTGCCAGCAGTTTTAAGCCCGGGATCACTGAAGCTTTCTTT	CASSFKPGITEAFF
TRBV6-2/TRBV6-3	many	TRBJ2-7	-	TGTGCCAGCAGCCCAGGACCGAAAGCAATGCCCAGCTTCTCCTACGAGCAGTACTTC	CASSPGPKAMPSFSYEQYF
TRBV30	many	TRBJ2-7	-	TGTGCCTGGAGTGGTGGTGGGGGATTGTACGAGCAGTACTTC	CAWSGGGGLYEQYF
TRBV5-6	-	TRBJ2-1	-	TGTGCCAGCAGCTTTTCAGGGATATTCTACAATGAGCAGTTCTTC	CASSFSGIFYNEQFF
TRBV6-4	many	TRBJ2-3	TRBD1	TGTGCCAGCAGTGAATCCGGACAGGGGGCTCTCGTCGGCACAGATACGCAGTATTTT	CASSESGQGALVGTDTQYF
TRBV5-1	-	TRBJ2-1	-	TGCGCCAGCAGCCCCCCGGGCTCCTACAATGAGCAGTTCTTC	CASSPPGSYNEQFF
TRBV25-1	-	TRBJ2-7	TRBD2	TGTGCCAGCATGGGTTCGGCGGGAGGGGAGTACGAGCAGTACTTC	CASMGSAGGEYEQYF
TRBV19	many	TRBJ2-2	-	TGTGCCAGTACCCCTGGAAGGAACACCGGGGAGCTGTTTTTT	CASTPGRNTGELFF
TRBV29-1	many	TRBJ2-2	-	TGCAGCGCCACCCTCACCGGGGAGCTGTTTTTT	CSATLTGELFF
TRBV12-3/TRBV12-4	many	TRBJ2-1	TRBD1	TGTGCCAGCAGTCCTGGACAGGCCAATGAGCAGTTCTTC	CASSPGQANEQFF
TRBV10-3	many	TRBJ2-7	-	TGTGCCATCAGTGGTACAGGCTCTTCCTACGAGCAGTACTTC	CAISGTGSSYEQYF
TRBV5-6	-	TRBJ2-3	-	TGTGCCAGCAGCTTGGATCCAGATACGCAGTATTTT	CASSLDPDTQYF
TRBV5-1	many	TRBJ1-2	-	TGCGCCAGCAGCCCCGGACAGCTACTTACTTCCTATGGCTACACCTTC	CASSPGQLLTSYGYTF
TRBV6-2/TRBV6-3	many	TRBJ2-7	-	TGTGCCAGCAACACCGCTTCCTACGAGCAGTACTTC	CASNTASYEQYF
TRBV15	-	TRBJ1-1	-	TGTGCCACCAGCAGGGGACAAGGGAACATGAACACTGAAGCTTTCTTT	CATSRGQGNMNTEAFF
TRBV6-2/TRBV6-3	many	TRBJ2-2	TRBD2	TGTGCCAGCAGATCTACTAGCGGCCCAACCGGGGAGCTGTTTTTT	CASRSTSGPTGELFF
TRBV5-1	many	TRBJ2-1	-	TGCGCCAGCAGCTTGTACACGGGGGTCTTAGCCTCAAGCTCCTACAATGAGCAGTTCTTC	CASSLYTGVLASSSYNEQFF
TRBV4-1	many	TRBJ2-3	TRBD2	TGCGCCAGCAGCCAAGACCGACTAGCGGGAGGGTTGGATACGCAGTATTTT	CASSQDRLAGGLDTQYF
TRBV5-5	many	TRBJ2-5	-	TGTGCCAGCACCACAGCCGGACCCCTCCAAGAGACCCAGTACTTC	CASTTAGPLQETQYF
TRBV6-1	medium-sized	TRBJ2-7	-	TGTGCCAGCAGTGAACTCAGCATCTCCTACGAGCAGTACTTC	CASSELSISYEQYF
TRBV6-5	medium-sized	TRBJ2-7	-	TGTGCCAGCAGTTACAGGCTAGGGTACGAGCAGTACTTC	CASSYRLGYEQYF
TRBV6-2/TRBV6-3	few	TRBJ2-3	-	TGTGCCAGCAGTTTGACTAGCACAGATACGCAGTATTTT	CASSLTSTDTQYF
TRBV12-3/TRBV12-4	many	TRBJ2-7	-	TGTGCCAGCACCGAACTGGGCGGGGAATCCCCCCTTAGGGGGGTTTCCTACGAGCAGTACTTC	CASTELGGESPLRGVSYEQYF
TRBV3-1	few	TRBJ2-5	-	TGTGCCAGCAGCCAAGATTGGGCTAGCGTCGAGACCCAGTACTTC	CASSQDWASVETQYF
TRBV12-3/TRBV12-4	many	TRBJ1-2	-	TGTGCCAGCACCCTCGACGGGGCAGGGAGGGGCTATGGCTACACCTTC	CASTLDGAGRGYGYTF
TRBV24-1	many	TRBJ1-1	-	TGTGCCACCAGTGCCCACGGGACTTTCGAAGCTTTCTTT	CATSAHGTFEAFF
TRBV20-1	many	TRBJ2-7	-	TGCAGTGCAGAAGGGACGGGAAGCTCCTACGAGCAGTACTTC	CSAEGTGSSYEQYF
TRBV25-1	many	TRBJ2-6	TRBD1	TGTGCCAGCAGTGAGGCAGGGGGCGAATCTGGGGCCAACGTCCTGACTTTC	CASSEAGGESGANVLTF
TRBV20-1	many	TRBJ1-2	-	TGCAGTGCCCCTACCCGGACATTTGATGGGGCCTTCAGCTATGGCTACACCTTC	CSAPTRTFDGAFSYGYTF
TRBV12-3/TRBV12-4	many	TRBJ2-1	-	TGTGCCAGCAGTTTAGCAGGGAGCGGCTACAATGAGCAGTTCTTC	CASSLAGSGYNEQFF
TRBV19	many	TRBJ2-1	TRBD1	TGTGCCAGTAGTATAGGGGACAGGGGGTCCTACAATGAGCAGTTCTTC	CASSIGDRGSYNEQFF
TRBV20-1	many	TRBJ2-1	-	TGCAGTGCTAGAGATACACTAGGCATCCGCTCCTACAATGAGCAGTTCTTC	CSARDTLGIRSYNEQFF
TRBV7-3	many	TRBJ2-1	TRBD2	TGTGCCAGCAGCTCTAGCGGGGGATTGCGGAATGAGCAGTTCTTC	CASSSSGGLRNEQFF
TRBV7-9	many	TRBJ1-5	-	TGTGCCAGCAGCTTGGGGTGGAAAAATCAGCCCCAGCATTTT	CASSLGWKNQPQHF
TRBV29-1	many	TRBJ2-1	-	TGCAGCGTTGAGGGCGGGGATCTTTTCTCCTACAATGAGCAGTTCTTC	CSVEGGDLFSYNEQFF
TRBV12-3/TRBV12-4	many	TRBJ1-4	-	TGTGCCAGCAGTTCTTTAAGCCAGGAGAGAGAAAAACTGTTTTTT	CASSSLSQEREKLFF
TRBV30	many	TRBJ1-1	-	TGTGCCTGGAGTGTACCGGGGGCGCAGTGGAAAGCTTTCTTT	CAWSVPGAQWKAFF
TRBV7-8	-	TRBJ2-5	TRBD1	TGTGCCAGCAGCTTGATGGGACAGGGGGGACAAGAGACCCAGTACTTC	CASSLMGQGGQETQYF
TRBV4-3	once	TRBJ2-5	TRBD2	TGCGCCAGCAGCCAAGATCGGGGGGGTCAAGAGACCCAGTACTTC	CASSQDRGGQETQYF
TRBV7-2	many	TRBJ2-7	-	TGTGCCAGCAGCTTAGTTCTGAAGGGTTACGAGCAGTACTTC	CASSLVLKGYEQYF
TRBV25-1	many	TRBJ2-5	-	TGTGCCAGCAGTGAATATGGTGTTGAGACCCAGTACTTC	CASSEYGVETQYF
TRBV12-3/TRBV12-4	many	TRBJ2-1	TRBD1	TGTGCCAGCAGTCCACAGACAGGGGTGGGTGAGCAGTTCTTC	CASSPQTGVGEQFF
TRBV7-9	many	TRBJ2-1	TRBD2	TGTGCCAGCAGCTGGGCTGGCGGGGGGTACAATGAGCAGTTCTTC	CASSWAGGGYNEQFF
TRBV7-9	many	TRBJ2-7	-	TGTGCCAGCAGCCCTACGGGGAGTGGCGAGCAGTACTTC	CASSPTGSGEQYF